This T cell receptor (beta chain) emerged from a study of tumor T cells in aggressive B-cell lymphoma. The data were produced by immunoSEQ multiplex PCR, yet TCRdb's version contains in-frame clones alone and is incomplete. Of about 5,300 clones listed, about 90% are singletons. The CDR3 has 13 residues. CDR1 and CDR2 (germline): MNHEY, SVGAGI. The V gene lost 5 bases and the J gene lost 8 bases, with 13 bases spanning the gap. The source material was tumor tissue. The gene calls are TRBV6-5 and TRBJ2-1, with a possible D match to TRBD1 (5 bases). The source of this sequence is an adult with diffuse large B cell lymphoma. The CDR3 region is CASSLAGYHEQFF. The CDR3 nucleotides read TGTGCCAGCAGTCTGGCAGGGTACCATGAGCAGTTCTTC.